This T cell receptor beta chain was obtained from a study of blood T cell repertoires in COVID-19. Overall study: Material from acute and convalescent COVID-19 was sourced from the United States, Italy and Spain. Sources were T cells, B-cell-depleted T cells, or PBMCs; the material itself was cDNA or gDNA.

After removal of 5 bases from V and 4 bases from J, the junction contained 14 bases not matched to a gene. The V gene's germline CDR1 is SEHNR and CDR2 FQNEAQ (reference sequence). This CDR3 has 16 residues. Study members were between roughly 18 and 100 years old and lived in 24 US regions. Participant-reported clinical history was the basis for cohort assignment. This clone was recorded only once. Sequenced by immunoSEQ multiplex PCR; TCRdb stores in-frame clones only, minus some. The sample yields around 280,000 clones, around 88% seen once. Sequenced: PBMCs or T cells enriched from blood (not recorded which). This clonotype was sampled from a woman aged 40 to 55 who had recovered from COVID-19. The chain uses TRBV7-9 and TRBJ2-7; 7 bases map to TRBD2. The CDR3 DNA sequence: TGTGCCAGCAGCGGGGGGTGGGCTAGCGGCCGATACGAGCAGTACTTC. This gives the protein CASSGGWASGRYEQYF.